A single T cell receptor beta chain is shown here with its context. Its antigen is still unknown. No treatment had been given to any patient before thyroid surgery. This specimen comes from a study of metastatic and nonmetastatic thyroid tumors. Study background: Repertoires from malignant and benign thyroid patients were compared across blood and tumor or nodule tissue.

Regarding the study as a whole: Compared with benign nodules, malignant thyroid tumors were reported to have significantly higher TCR beta diversity in both blood and tumor.

Germline CDR1 reads SGHTA; CDR2 reads FQGNSA. This CDR3 spans 13 amino acids. The ends were cut back, 7 bases at V and 0 bases at J, with 8 bases in the middle. Authors' analysis steps: A classifier of distant metastasis in papillary thyroid cancer was built from CDR3 differences (across clinicopathological groups). Using MiXCR, TCRdb reanalyzed the PCR reads. It is TCRdb's table, rather than the study itself, that gives the V and J calls and clone size. The profile shows some 27,000 clones, roughly 4% of them singletons. Sequenced: blood. The genes are TRBV7-2 and TRBJ2-3; the D is unclear. The clonotype was recovered from a male donor with papillary thyroid cancer or a benign thyroid nodule (not recorded which). Some clones in this sample may be carry-over from other donors' samples. DNA for the CDR3: TGTGCCAGCACTCTCCGGAGCACAGATACGCAGTATTTT. Encoded protein: CASTLRSTDTQYF.